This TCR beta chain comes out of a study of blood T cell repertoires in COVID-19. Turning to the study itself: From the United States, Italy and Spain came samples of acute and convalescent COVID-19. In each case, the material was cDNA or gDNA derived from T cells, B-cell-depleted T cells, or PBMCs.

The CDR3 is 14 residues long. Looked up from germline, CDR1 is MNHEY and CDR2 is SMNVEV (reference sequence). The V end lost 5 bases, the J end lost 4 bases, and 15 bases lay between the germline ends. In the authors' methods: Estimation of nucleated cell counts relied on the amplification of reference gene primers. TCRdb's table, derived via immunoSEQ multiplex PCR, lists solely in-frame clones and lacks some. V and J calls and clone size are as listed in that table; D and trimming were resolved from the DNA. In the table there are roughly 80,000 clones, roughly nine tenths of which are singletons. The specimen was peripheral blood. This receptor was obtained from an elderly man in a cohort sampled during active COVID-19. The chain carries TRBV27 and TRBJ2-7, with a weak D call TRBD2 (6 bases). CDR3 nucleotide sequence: TGTGCCAGCAGTCCGAGGTGGGGGGAGTACGAGCAGTACTTC. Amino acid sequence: CASSPRWGEYEQYF.